Sequencing of this TCR beta chain was carried out in a study of regulatory T cells in long-lasting Graves disease. Overall study findings and caveats: Persistent cases favored TRBV28, TRBJ1-2 and TRBJ2-5. Newly diagnosed Graves' patients had higher TCR diversity than persistent ones.

Germline values: CDR1 LNHDA, CDR2 SQIVND (reference sequence). J was trimmed by 8 bases and V by 6 bases; bases with no gene match: 11. This CDR3 comprises 15 residues. Investigators prepared the TCR beta libraries by applying iRepertoire HTBI primers and Arm-PCR of CDR3 regions. TCRdb ran MiXCR on the multiplex PCR reads and lists one entry per CDR3 protein. The sample shows roughly 450,000 distinct CDR3 sequences, less than 25% of them seen only once. Time point: persistent/refractory GD, antithyroid drugs over 5 years with positive TRAb. PBMCs were the source of the RNA used for TCR sequencing. As a group, patients came from one endocrinology department in Xi'an, China. Staff took about 9.8 milliliters of peripheral blood and put it into EDTA tubes. This clonotype was recorded at least ten times. What it binds is not known.

The receptor's source is a female donor with Graves disease. Here the sequenced sample was peripheral blood mononuclear cells (PBMCs), taken when the disease was refractory, from a patient treated with antithyroid drugs. J is TRBJ1-4 and V is TRBV19; TRBD1 agrees at 8 bases. The CDR3 protein is CASSTSGGFGEKLFF. The CDR3, as DNA: TGTGCCAGTAGCACCTCAGGGGGCTTCGGAGAAAAACTGTTTTTT.